These 5 T cell receptor beta chains were all obtained from the same sample, sequenced in a study of tumor-infiltrating lymphocytes in primary liver carcinoma. The authors took blood RNA from unsorted whole blood and also extracted germline DNA. From 400 to 550 ng total RNA, TCR beta cDNA was generated with a primer in the constant region. Three rounds of nested multiplex PCR with slightly modified ARM-PCR produced TCR beta libraries. For around 9 cycles apiece, the opening two PCR rounds ran with TRBV1-TRBV30 forward primers and a C-beta reverse primer. TCRdb used MiXCR to reprocess the multiplex PCR reads, holding one entry per CDR3 protein. This sample has 330,000 or so distinct CDR3 sequences; around three fifths occur once, and the top ten carry about 6%. Source material: peripheral blood. These TCRs come from a man aged 35-49 years with primary liver carcinoma and hepatitis B virus infection.

Ten or more counts support this clonotype. The rearrangement uses TRBV6-1 and TRBJ1-1; D is possibly TRBD1 (5 bases). Germline CDR1 and CDR2: MNHNS and SASEGT. The CDR3 runs to 14 residues. The V end was cut by 6 bases, the J end by 1 base, with 12 bases between. CDR3 DNA sequence: TGTGCCAGCAGATTAGTGGGACGGAACACTGAAGCTTTCTTT. Translating gives CASRLVGRNTEAFF.

The gene calls are TRBV12-3 or TRBV12-4 and TRBJ1-2; perhaps TRBD1 as D (6 bases). V gave up 8 bases and J gave up 4 bases, with 11 bases separating them. The CDR3 spans 12 residues. The CDR3 nucleotides are TGTGCCAGCTTCAAGGACAGCTATGGCTACACCTTC. Protein: CASFKDSYGYTF.

Only one count was recorded for this clonotype. Being one base from a much bigger clone, this may be a read error. J is TRBJ2-1 and V is TRBV6-1, with a weak D call TRBD2 (6 bases). This CDR3 has 12 residues. The germline V gene has CDR1 MNHNS and CDR2 SASEGT. In nucleotides, the CDR3 is TGTACCAGCCGGGCGGAGGGGAATGAGCAGTTCTTC. It codes for CTSRAEGNEQFF.

As to this clonotype: The junction and the germline gene differ at one end; a read error may be behind it. The CDR3 protein is CSVADRGIYGYTF. As DNA, the CDR3 is TGCAGCGTCGCGGACAGGGGAATCTATGGTTACACCTTC. The genes are TRBV29-1 and TRBJ1-2, with 9 bases that match TRBD1. From germline, CDR1 is SQVTM and CDR2 ANQGSEA. The CDR3 is 13 residues long.

As concerns this clonotype: A junction end diverges from the germline sequence, so it may reflect a read error. The chain links TRBV10-3 to TRBJ2-1; a possible D gene is TRBD1 (8 bases). Germline values: CDR1 ENHRY, CDR2 SYGVKD. This CDR3 is 16 amino acids long. In DNA form, the CDR3 reads TGTGCCATAAGTGACCGACAAGCGGGACAGGACAATGAGCAGTTCTTC. This translates into CAISDRQAGQDNEQFF.